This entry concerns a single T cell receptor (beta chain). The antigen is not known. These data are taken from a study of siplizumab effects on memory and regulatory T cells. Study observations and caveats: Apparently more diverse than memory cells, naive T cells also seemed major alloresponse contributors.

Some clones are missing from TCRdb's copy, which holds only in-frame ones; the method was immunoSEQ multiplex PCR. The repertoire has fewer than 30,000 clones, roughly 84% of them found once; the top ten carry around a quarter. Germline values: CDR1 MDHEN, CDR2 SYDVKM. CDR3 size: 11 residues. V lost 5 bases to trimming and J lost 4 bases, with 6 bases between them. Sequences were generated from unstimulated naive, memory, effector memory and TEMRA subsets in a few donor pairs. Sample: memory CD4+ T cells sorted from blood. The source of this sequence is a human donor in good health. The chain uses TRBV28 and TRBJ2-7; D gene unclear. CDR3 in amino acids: CASSATYEQYF. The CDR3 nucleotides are TGTGCCAGCAGTGCAACGTACGAGCAGTACTTC.